The 16 T cell receptor beta chains reported below all come from one sample, sequenced in a study of OX40 agonist ivuxolimab in advanced cancers. The library was built by means of the immunoSEQ multiplex PCR assay. Entries here come from immuneACCESS through TCRdb and include only in-frame sequences with V and J called. Some clones fail to appear in such tables; in the studies checked, an unresolved V gene covers under half of the shortfall, and the cause of the remainder is unknown. The sample contains about 41,000 clones, about 87% of them found a single time. Around 33% of the sample rests with the top ten. The material was CD4+ or CD8+ T cells sorted from blood, obtained in a trial of the OX40 agonist ivuxolimab. These receptors came from an adult with an advanced solid tumor such as melanoma, head and neck, liver or kidney cancer.

V gene TRBV4-2 combines with J gene TRBJ2-2; D not certain. This CDR3 has 12 amino acids. In germline, CDR1 is LGHNA, CDR2 YNFKEQ. Trimming removed 1 base at V and 6 bases at J, with 3 bases between. The CDR3 region has the DNA TGTGCCAGCAGCCAAGTTTCCGGGGAGCTGTTTTTT. Translating gives CASSQVSGELFF.

This chain uses TRBV11-2 with TRBJ1-6, with 7 bases that match TRBD1. The germline gives CDR1 SGHAT, CDR2 FQNNGV. The trim removed 5 bases at V and 7 bases at J, leaving 8 bases unmatched. This CDR3 is built from 15 residues. CDR3 in DNA: TGTGCCAGCAGCGAAAGACAGGGTGGGAATTCACCCCTCCACTTT. Translating gives CASSERQGGNSPLHF.

CDR3 in amino acids: CATSRGLSGNTIYF. The DNA for the CDR3 is TGTGCCACCAGCAGGGGTCTCTCTGGAAACACCATATATTTT. The chain carries TRBV6-4 and TRBJ1-3, with D perhaps matching TRBD1 (6 bases). The length of the CDR3 is 14 residues. Germline V lookup: CDR1 MRHNA, CDR2 SNTAGT. V lost 10 bases to trimming and J lost 0 bases, with 13 bases between them.

J is TRBJ2-1 and V is TRBV29-1; no clear D. The CDR3 consists of 11 residues. The V end was cut by 6 bases, the J end by 4 bases, with 7 bases between. Germline V gene lookup returns CDR1 SQVTM and CDR2 ANQGSEA. CDR3 in amino acids: CSVVGYNEQFF. In nucleotides, the CDR3 is TGCAGCGTCGTCGGTTACAATGAGCAGTTCTTC.

Regarding this clone: One junction end disagrees with the germline gene, perhaps due to a read error. The genes are TRBV7-7 and TRBJ2-1; D is perhaps TRBD2 (5 bases). Germline V lookup: CDR1 SSHAT, CDR2 FNYEAQ (reference sequence). This CDR3 spans 14 amino acids. Here the CDR3 reads CASSPDGIYNEQFF. CDR3 sequence (DNA): TGTGCTAGCAGCCCGGACGGGATTTACAATGAGCAGTTCTTC.

Comment on this clone: Its ends do not fully match the called genes, so a read error is possible. The chain combines TRBV5-8 with TRBJ1-5; D unresolved. The CDR3 consists of 15 residues. Germline V gene lookup returns CDR1 SGHTS and CDR2 YDEGEE. The CDR3 DNA sequence: TGCGCCAGCAGCCAAGCGGGTGGGGGCAATCAGCCCCAGCATTTT. Encoded protein: CASSQAGGGNQPQHF.

CDR3 DNA sequence: TGTGCCAGCAGTTACTCGAGGCAGAGGGGGACCCAGTACTTC. Translating gives CASSYSRQRGTQYF. The J gene is TRBJ2-5, the V gene TRBV6-5; D assignment may be TRBD1 or TRBD2 (5 bases each). CDR3 length: 14 residues. Trimming shortened V by 0 bases and J by 7 bases, and 12 bases separated the two germline ends. Germline CDR1 and CDR2: MNHEY and SVGAGI.

V and J are TRBV27 and TRBJ1-5, with 7 bases matching TRBD1. J lost 5 bases, V lost 6 bases, and 4 bases had no gene match. Germline CDR1 and CDR2: MNHEY and SMNVEV (reference sequence). The CDR3 contains 13 residues. This CDR3 is CASRRQGDQPQHF. The CDR3 DNA reads TGTGCCAGCAGGAGACAGGGCGATCAGCCCCAGCATTTT.

V and J are TRBV5-1 and TRBJ2-5; 7 positions agree with TRBD1. The CDR3 runs 14 residues. The germline CDR1 and CDR2 sequences are SGHRS and YFSETQ. J lost 5 bases, V lost 3 bases, and 7 bases had no gene match. The CDR3 region is CASSYIGQEETQYF. The CDR3 DNA sequence: TGCGCCAGCAGCTATATTGGACAGGAGGAGACCCAGTACTTC.

The chain couples TRBV2 to TRBJ2-7; D not resolved. The CDR3 is 12 residues long. CDR1 and CDR2 (germline): SNHLY, FYNNEI. V was trimmed by 0 bases and J by 3 bases, leaving 3 bases between them. The CDR3 coding sequence is TGTGCCAGCAGTGAAGCTTACTACGAGCAGTACTTC. This translates into CASSEAYYEQYF. Combining the CDR3 with reference TRBV2 and TRBJ2-7 gives the whole variable domain EPEVTQTPSHQVTQMGQEVILRCVPISNHLYFYWYRQILGQKVEFLVSFYNNEISEKSEIFDDQFSVERPDGSNFTLKIRSTKLEDSAMYFCASSEAYYEQYFGPGTRLTVT.

This chain connects TRBV28 to TRBJ2-4, with D unresolved. Trimming shortened V by 6 bases and J by 0 bases, and 15 bases separated the two germline ends. This CDR3 is built from 16 residues. Germline V gene lookup returns CDR1 MDHEN and CDR2 SYDVKM. CDR3 nucleotides: TGTGCCAGCAGGGCTGGCAGGAATCTAGCCAAAAACATTCAGTACTTC. This encodes CASRAGRNLAKNIQYF.

The chain combines TRBV7-9 with TRBJ1-6; D uncertain. CDR1 and CDR2 (germline): SEHNR, FQNEAQ (reference sequence). The V end lost 0 bases, the J end lost 9 bases, and 6 bases lay between the germline ends. This CDR3 region has 13 residues. CDR3 loop: CASSLAQISPLHF. For the CDR3, the DNA is TGTGCCAGCAGCTTAGCCCAGATTTCACCCCTCCACTTT.

This chain uses TRBV5-1 with TRBJ2-5; TRBD2 might be the D (5 bases). V was shortened by 0 bases and J by 5 bases, with 14 bases between the two germline ends. The CDR3 loop spans 15 amino acids. Germline CDR1 and CDR2: SGHRS and YFSETQ. The CDR3 bases are TGCGCCAGCAGCTTGGCCGGCAGGACGGGGGAGACCCAGTACTTC. The encoded protein is CASSLAGRTGETQYF.

This chain uses TRBV7-9 with TRBJ2-3, with D perhaps given as TRBD1 or TRBD2 (5 bases each). V dropped 5 bases and J dropped 1 base, with 10 bases sitting between them. The germline V gene encodes CDR1 SEHNR and CDR2 FQNEAQ (reference sequence). The CDR3 is 14 amino acids. The chain's CDR3 is CASSRDGRTDTQYF. The CDR3 bases are TGTGCCAGCAGCAGGGACGGACGCACAGATACGCAGTATTTT.

In its sample, this clone was seen a few times. This sequence joins TRBV11-2 and TRBJ2-7; tentatively, D is TRBD2 (6 bases). CDR1 SGHAT and CDR2 FQNNGV come from the germline V gene. Deletions cut 8 bases from V and 4 bases from J, with 9 bases between. The CDR3 consists of 11 residues. The CDR3 nucleotides read TGTGCCAGCCGGGCGGGGTACGAGCAGTACTTC. It translates to CASRAGYEQYF.

This clone was seen more than once but under ten times. CDR3 nucleotide sequence: TGTGCCATCCCGGCGGGTTTCTCTAGCACAGATACGCAGTATTTT. This translates into CAIPAGFSSTDTQYF. The chain couples TRBV13 to TRBJ2-3; maybe TRBD2 (5 bases). This CDR3 region has 15 residues. The V gene lost 10 bases and the J gene lost 0 bases, with 17 bases spanning the gap. CDR1 PRHDT and CDR2 FYEKMQ come from the germline V gene (reference sequence).